The 32 T cell receptor beta chains in this list originate from one sample, sequenced in a study of T-cell memory formation after mild COVID-19. TCRdb called the 5' RACE reads again in MiXCR, with one record for every CDR3 protein. The table lists hundreds of thousands of distinct CDR3 sequences, just over 20% of them singletons. Sequenced input: PBMCs or a T cell subset sorted from them (not recorded which). The receptors come from an adult woman who had mild COVID-19 (a few samples of this study predate the infection). Cell type and time point are not known.

The J gene is TRBJ2-7, the V gene TRBV7-9; D is ambiguous. V was trimmed by 5 bases and J by 3 bases, leaving 11 bases between them. The CDR3 runs 13 residues. Germline V gene sequence: CDR1 SEHNR, CDR2 FQNEAQ (reference sequence). The CDR3 sequence: CASSPSGIYEQYF. CDR3 nucleotides: TGTGCCAGCAGCCCCTCCGGAATCTACGAGCAGTACTTC.

V gene TRBV27 combines with J gene TRBJ1-4; D gene ambiguous. This CDR3 region has 15 residues. The germline V and J ends were trimmed by 6 bases and 4 bases, with 15 bases remaining between them. Germline CDR1 reads MNHEY; CDR2 reads SMNVEV (reference sequence). CDR3 in DNA: TGTGCCAGCAGCGATCATCTCTGGGGTAATGAAAAACTGTTTTTT. Encoded protein: CASSDHLWGNEKLFF.

This clonotype showed up many times. V is TRBV7-9 and J is TRBJ1-3; 8 bases fit TRBD1. The CDR3 sequence is 17 residues long. Per the germline V gene, CDR1 is SEHNR and CDR2 is FQNEAQ (reference sequence). V dropped 5 bases and J dropped 0; count of bases not matched to a gene: 9. This CDR3 is CASSDRGSTFSGNTIYF. For the CDR3, the DNA is TGTGCCAGCAGCGACAGGGGATCCACCTTCTCTGGAAACACCATATATTTT. The full variable domain, its missing parts supplied by reference TRBV7-9 and TRBJ1-3, is DTGVSQNPRHKITKRGQNVTFRCDPISEHNRLYWYRQTLGQGPEFLTYFQNEAQLEKSRLLSDRFSAERPKGSFSTLEIQRTEQGDSAMYLCASSDRGSTFSGNTIYFGEGSWLTVV.

Concerning this clonotype itself: This may be a read error, as it is one base from a much larger clone. The chain links TRBV27 to TRBJ2-7; a weak D match, TRBD2 (5 bases). The V end lost 10 bases, the J end lost 0 bases, and 16 bases lay between the germline ends. CDR1 is MNHEY and CDR2 is SMNVEV in the germline V gene (reference sequence). This CDR3 is 14 amino acids long. The CDR3 protein is CATPRAYSSYEQYF. The CDR3 DNA reads TGTGCCACCCCGAGGGCTTACAGCTCCTACGAGCAGTACTTC.

The table lists this clonotype with many counts. This sequence joins TRBV12-3 or TRBV12-4 and TRBJ2-3; D gene unclear. V dropped 4 bases and J dropped 2 bases, with 13 bases sitting between them. CDR3 length: 15 residues. In nucleotides, the CDR3 is TGTGCCAGCAGTTCCTCGGCTTACCCCACAGATACGCAGTATTTT. Protein sequence: CASSSSAYPTDTQYF.

This clonotype was seen only once. The V and J genes are TRBV7-9 and TRBJ1-1; 9 bases align to TRBD1. J lost 5 bases, V lost 1 base, and 5 bases had no gene match. The CDR3 covers 15 residues. Germline assignment: CDR1 SEHNR and CDR2 FQNEAQ (reference sequence). DNA for the CDR3: TGTGCCAGCAGCTTAGAGACAGGGGGATCGACTGAAGCTTTCTTT. Its translation is CASSLETGGSTEAFF.

This clonotype was found a few times. This chain connects TRBV19 to TRBJ2-1; 8 bases agree with TRBD2. There are 15 residues in the CDR3. V trimming: 8 bases; J trimming: 8 bases; junction bases outside the gene matches: 14. Germline V gene sequence: CDR1 LNHDA, CDR2 SQIVND (reference sequence). The CDR3 is CASSAGTSFVYEQFF. DNA of the CDR3: TGTGCCAGTTCGGCTGGGACTAGTTTTGTCTATGAGCAGTTCTTC.

This clonotype was observed a handful of times. The chain employs TRBV7-2 and TRBJ1-2; D is uncertain. The CDR3 is made up of 15 amino acids. The V gene lost 1 base and the J gene lost 2 bases, with 11 bases spanning the gap. Germline V CDR1 and CDR2: SGHTA, FQGNSA. The DNA of the CDR3 is TGTGCCAGCAGCTTAGGGAGGCTGCCCAACTATGGCTACACCTTC. This gives the protein CASSLGRLPNYGYTF.

V gene TRBV5-8 combines with J gene TRBJ2-1; TRBD1 matches 9 bases. CDR1 is SGHTS and CDR2 is YDEGEE in the germline V gene. This CDR3 contains 15 residues. Trimming cost V 9 bases and J 4 bases; bases outside gene matches: 11. CDR3 in DNA: TGTGCCAACACACGACAGGGGGACGTATACAATGAGCAGTTCTTC. This translates into CANTRQGDVYNEQFF. The full variable domain, in which reference TRBV5-8 and TRBJ2-1 provide the parts outside the CDR3, is EAGVTQSPTHLIKTRGQQATLRCSPISGHTSVYWYQQALGLGLQFLLWYDEGEERNRGNFPPRFSGRQFPNYSSELNVNALELEDSALYLCANTRQGDVYNEQFFGPGTRLTVL.

The chain has TRBV5-1 and TRBJ2-7, with D possibly matching TRBD1 (6 bases). Trimming removed 3 bases at V and 7 bases at J, with 11 bases between. The CDR3 spans 12 residues. Germline V gene data show CDR1 as SGHRS and CDR2 as YFSETQ. CDR3: CASSSKGTEQYF. The CDR3 region has the DNA TGCGCCAGCAGCTCAAAGGGGACAGAGCAGTACTTC. Full variable domain (remainder filled in from reference TRBV5-1 and TRBJ2-7): KAGVTQTPRYLIKTRGQQVTLSCSPISGHRSVSWYQQTPGQGLQFLFEYFSETQRNKGNFPGRFSGRQFSNSRSEMNVSTLELGDSALYLCASSSKGTEQYFGPGTRLTVT.

The sample holds a few counts of this clonotype. The CDR3 protein is CASSNGLAGESYEQYF. The CDR3 coding sequence is TGTGCCAGCAGCAATGGACTAGCGGGCGAGTCCTACGAGCAGTACTTC. This chain connects TRBV4-2 to TRBJ2-7, with 11 bases identical to TRBD2. After removal of 5 bases from V and 1 base from J, the junction contained 7 bases not matched to a gene. CDR3 length: 16 amino acids. CDR1 is LGHNA and CDR2 is YNFKEQ in the germline V gene.

The table lists this clonotype with a few counts. The genes are TRBV29-1 and TRBJ2-5; D could derive from TRBD1 or TRBD2 (5 bases each). This CDR3 comprises 11 residues. Trimming shortened V by 8 bases and J by 5 bases, and 12 bases separated the two germline ends. Germline V CDR1 and CDR2: SQVTM, ANQGSEA. CDR3 sequence (DNA): TGCAGCCCCGGCGAGGGGGAGACCCAGTACTTC. It is translated as CSPGEGETQYF.

This clonotype was recorded at least ten times. The rearrangement uses TRBV25-1 and TRBJ2-7; possibly TRBD1 or TRBD2 for D (5 bases each). The V end was cut by 0 bases, the J end by 6 bases, with 18 bases between. The length of the CDR3 is 16 residues. Germline V gene data show CDR1 as MGHDK and CDR2 as SYGVNS. In nucleotides, the CDR3 is TGTGCCAGCAGTGAATATACAGAAGGGGACCTCTGCGAGCAGTACTTC. Translation: CASSEYTEGDLCEQYF.

The CDR3 DNA sequence: TGTGCCAGTAGTATCGGGCCACTCAATCAGCCCCAGCATTTT. This encodes CASSIGPLNQPQHF. The chain combines TRBV19 with TRBJ1-5; D gene ambiguous. The V end was cut by 3 bases, the J end by 3 bases, with 9 bases between. CDR1 and CDR2 from the germline V gene are LNHDA and SQIVND (reference sequence). This CDR3 has 14 amino acids.

This clonotype was counted only a few times. The chain joins TRBV7-2 to TRBJ2-1, with D perhaps TRBD2 (5 bases). The V end was cut by 4 bases, the J end by 5 bases, with 15 bases between. Germline V gene lookup returns CDR1 SGHTA and CDR2 FQGNSA. The CDR3 spans 15 residues. The CDR3 sequence is CASSSLGSGDNEQFF. As DNA, the CDR3 is TGTGCCAGCAGCTCCCTGGGAAGCGGAGACAATGAGCAGTTCTTC.

The sample holds a few counts of this clonotype. The chain is built from TRBV3-1 and TRBJ2-5; tentative D call: TRBD2 (5 bases). The CDR3 extends over 13 amino acids. CDR1 and CDR2 (germline): LGHDT, YNNKEL (reference sequence). The V end lost 1 base, the J end lost 2 bases, and 5 bases lay between the germline ends. This chain's CDR3 is CASSQAGQETQYF. The CDR3 DNA reads as TGTGCCAGCAGCCAAGCGGGGCAAGAGACCCAGTACTTC.

V is TRBV3-1 and J is TRBJ2-7; 7 bases are shared with TRBD1. Trimming took 2 bases from V and 3 from J; bases not matched to a gene: 4. The CDR3 loop spans 14 amino acids. Germline assignment: CDR1 LGHDT and CDR2 YNNKEL (reference sequence). The CDR3 loop reads CASSQWTGRYEQYF. CDR3 nucleotide sequence: TGTGCCAGCAGCCAATGGACAGGCCGCTACGAGCAGTACTTC.

The sample holds a few counts of this clonotype. This chain uses TRBV7-3 with TRBJ2-1, with TRBD2 matching 13 bases. Losses at the gene ends were 4 bases for V and 1 base for J; bases not matched to a gene: 13. CDR1 SGHTA and CDR2 FQGTGA come from the germline V gene. The CDR3 runs 20 residues. DNA of the CDR3: TGTGCCAGCAGCTCCCCGTCTACTAGCGGGGGGGGAAGATCCTACAATGAGCAGTTCTTC. Protein product: CASSSPSTSGGGRSYNEQFF.

The chain links TRBV12-3 or TRBV12-4 to TRBJ2-5, with a weak D call TRBD1 (6 bases). This CDR3 contains 15 residues. Deletions cut 6 bases from V and 5 bases from J, with 19 bases between. CDR3 DNA: TGTGCCAGCAGCCCCTCCACAGGGTTAGGCGAGACCCAGTACTTC. This encodes CASSPSTGLGETQYF.

The chain joins TRBV7-3 to TRBJ2-3; possibly TRBD1 for D (6 bases). CDR1 is SGHTA and CDR2 is FQGTGA in the germline V gene. The CDR3 has 15 amino acids. Trimming removed 1 base from V and 3 bases from J, with 11 bases in between. CDR3 nucleotide sequence: TGTGCCAGCAGCTTAAGGCTGGGACAAACAGATACGCAGTATTTT. Residues: CASSLRLGQTDTQYF.

This clonotype was found a few times. This chain uses TRBV14 with TRBJ2-7; unclear D gene. Germline V gene lookup returns CDR1 SGHDN and CDR2 FVKESK. Trimming took 6 bases from V and 3 from J, leaving 9 bases between them. The CDR3 sequence is 12 residues long. CDR3 residues: CASSSQHYEQYF. CDR3 sequence (DNA): TGTGCCAGCAGTTCTCAGCACTACGAGCAGTACTTC.

This clonotype has more than one count but fewer than ten. The V call is TRBV11-2, the J call TRBJ1-1; D gene ambiguous. CDR1 is SGHAT, CDR2 FQNNGV, per germline. V lost 4 bases and J 1 base, leaving 13 bases between the germline ends. The CDR3 has 15 amino acids. The CDR3 nucleotides read TGTGCCAGCAGCTCAGTAGGGCAGCCGAACACTGAAGCTTTCTTT. It is translated as CASSSVGQPNTEAFF.

The chain uses TRBV25-1 and TRBJ2-7; tentatively, D is TRBD1 (6 bases). V dropped 4 bases and J dropped 5 bases, with 12 bases sitting between them. The CDR3 runs to 13 residues. Germline V gives CDR1 MGHDK, CDR2 SYGVNS. The CDR3 loop reads CASSAQGIDEQYF. Here the CDR3 DNA reads TGTGCCAGCAGTGCCCAGGGGATCGACGAGCAGTACTTC.

The V call is TRBV12-3 or TRBV12-4, the J call TRBJ2-1; 13 positions agree with TRBD2. Trimming took 6 bases from V and 6 from J; bases not matched to a gene: 5. The CDR3 covers 15 residues. The CDR3 region has the DNA TGTGCCAGCAGGTCCGGGACTAGCGGGGCCAATGAGCAGTTCTTC. This encodes CASRSGTSGANEQFF.

The chain links TRBV9 to TRBJ2-5; 11 bases are shared with TRBD2. From germline, CDR1 is SGDLS and CDR2 YYNGEE. This CDR3 has 17 residues. With V trimmed by 0 bases and J by 3 bases, 7 bases remained unmatched. The CDR3 reads CASSVGLAGGTKETQYF. CDR3 bases: TGTGCCAGCAGCGTAGGGCTAGCGGGAGGCACCAAAGAGACCCAGTACTTC.

V is TRBV7-2 and J is TRBJ2-5; D is ambiguous. Germline values: CDR1 SGHTA, CDR2 FQGNSA. V gave up 2 bases and J gave up 2 bases, with 9 bases separating them. This CDR3 comprises 14 residues. The CDR3 nucleotides are TGTGCCAGCAGCTTACATGGTGGGCAAGAGACCCAGTACTTC. This sequence encodes CASSLHGGQETQYF.

The chain links TRBV27 to TRBJ1-2; a possible D gene is TRBD1 (6 bases). The V and J ends lost 0 bases and 2 bases respectively, with 13 bases between them. CDR3 length equals 16 residues. The germline gives CDR1 MNHEY, CDR2 SMNVEV (reference sequence). DNA for the CDR3: TGTGCCAGCAGTTTATCGGGTGACCAGGGGAACTATGGCTACACCTTC. It codes for CASSLSGDQGNYGYTF.

The chain carries TRBV6-6 and TRBJ1-3; 9 bases are shared with TRBD1. V was pared by 0 bases and J by 0 bases, with 9 bases of the junction left unmatched. The CDR3 sequence is 19 residues long. CDR1 MNHNY and CDR2 SVGAGI come from the germline V gene (reference sequence). CDR3 DNA sequence: TGTGCCAGCAGTTACTCACCCAAAACAGGGGGCGTCTCTGGAAACACCATATATTTT. Translating gives CASSYSPKTGGVSGNTIYF.

This clonotype was detected once. One junction end does not reproduce the germline sequence, and a read error may be involved. The chain carries TRBV7-2 and TRBJ2-1; 9 nucleotides match TRBD1. This CDR3 spans 15 amino acids. Germline V gene lookup returns CDR1 SGHTA and CDR2 FQGNSA. For the CDR3, the DNA is TGTGCCAGCAGCTTTGACAGGGGGTCCTACAATGAGCGGTTCTTC. Its translation is CASSFDRGSYNERFF.

The chain carries TRBV29-1 and TRBJ2-1; TRBD2 is a possible D gene (6 bases). V dropped 7 bases and J dropped 10 bases, with 17 bases sitting between them. Germline assignment: CDR1 SQVTM and CDR2 ANQGSEA. The CDR3 totals 12 residues. The CDR3 region is CSGRGGVNEQFF. The CDR3 coding sequence is TGCAGCGGGCGGGGAGGCGTAAACGAGCAGTTCTTC.

This clonotype appeared a few times. The CDR3 DNA reads TGTGCCAGCAGTTACGGAACAGGGGGTGAAAAACTGTTTTTT. Translated: CASSYGTGGEKLFF. The rearrangement uses TRBV6-5 and TRBJ1-4; 8 bases line up with TRBD1. J was trimmed by 7 bases and V by 2 bases; bases with no gene match: 3. Germline V CDR1 and CDR2: MNHEY, SVGAGI. There are 14 residues in the CDR3.

This clonotype has more than one count but fewer than ten. This sequence joins TRBV7-9 and TRBJ2-1; 8 bases are shared with TRBD2. The length of the CDR3 is 14 residues. From germline, CDR1 is SEHNR and CDR2 FQNEAQ (reference sequence). With 6 bases clipped from V and 9 bases from J, the junction kept 10 bases outside the gene matches. This CDR3 is CASRYPGLDSEQFF. The DNA of the CDR3 is TGTGCCAGCAGGTACCCGGGACTAGATTCTGAGCAGTTCTTC.